This entry is about one T cell receptor (beta chain). This sample was taken from a study of cytomegalovirus exposure and HLA in healthy donors. Primers included in the PCR were 60 Vbeta and 13 Jbeta primers. This table comes from immunoSEQ multiplex PCR, and its TCRdb copy is limited to in-frame clones, with some not included. The sample lists roughly 160,000 clones, under 85% occurring once. The CDR3 runs 11 residues. Germline values: CDR1 DFQATT, CDR2 SNEGSKA (reference sequence). Trimming stripped 8 bases from V and 3 bases from J, with 10 bases between. The chain links TRBV20-1 to TRBJ1-2, with no clear D. The source is a young woman in good health and CMV-seropositive. The sequenced sample consisted of PBMCs. CDR3 sequence (DNA): TGCAGTAGTAAGCTGGACTATGGCTACACCTTC. This encodes CSSKLDYGYTF.